These T cell receptor beta chains were read from a single sample in a study of OX40 agonist ivuxolimab in advanced cancers. Repertoires were generated with immunoSEQ multiplex PCR, while TCRdb's copy carries only in-frame clones and drops some. The data show 48,000 or so clones, with 85% to 95% seen just once and less than 7.5% held by the top ten. This specimen was CD4+ or CD8+ T cells sorted from blood, taken in a trial of the OX40 agonist ivuxolimab. Receptor source: an adult with an advanced solid tumor such as melanoma, head and neck, liver or kidney cancer. CDR3s include the opening cysteine and the closing phenylalanine or tryptophan. A D gene is named only where the DNA matches it firmly. Expanded clones are given a class, and other clones once, few, many or no size at all.

>NA|NA|TRBV27|TRBJ2-2
CASSLLQGTTGELFF
TGTGCCAGCAGTTTACTCCAGGGGACCACCGGGGAGCTGTTTTTT
>NA|NA|TRBV11-2|TRBJ1-1
CASSLVSRENTEAFF
TGTGCCAGCAGCTTAGTCTCCAGAGAGAACACTGAAGCTTTCTTT
>TRBD1|once|TRBV11-2|TRBJ2-1
CASSSGTGGRDEQFF
TGTGCCAGCAGCTCCGGGACAGGGGGACGGGATGAGCAGTTCTTC
>NA|NA|TRBV27|TRBJ2-6
CASNGGGGANVLTF
TGTGCCAGCAACGGGGGTGGTGGGGCCAACGTCCTGACTTTC
>TRBD1|NA|TRBV10-1|TRBJ2-3
CASSDEGAGTDTQYF
TGCGCCAGCAGTGACGAGGGGGCAGGCACAGATACGCAGTATTTT
>NA|NA|TRBV5-5|TRBJ1-1
CASSRGATEAFF
TGTGCCAGCAGCCGGGGGGCCACTGAAGCTTTCTTT
>TRBD1|NA|TRBV6-5|TRBJ1-5
CASSLQGANQPQHF
TGTGCCAGCAGTCTGCAGGGGGCAAATCAGCCCCAGCATTTT
>TRBD2|NA|TRBV7-3|TRBJ2-5
CASSSSGGAGETQYF
TGTGCCAGCAGCTCCAGCGGGGGGGCTGGTGAGACCCAGTACTTC
>NA|once|TRBV27|TRBJ2-7
CASSPVPGNYEQYF
TGTGCCAGCAGCCCCGTTCCTGGAAACTACGAGCAGTACTTC
>NA|NA|TRBV19|TRBJ1-1
CASSMGTQNTEAFF
TGTGCCAGTAGCATGGGGACACAGAACACTGAAGCTTTCTTT
>NA|NA|TRBV6-5|TRBJ1-1
CASSYSRGNTEAFF
TGTGCCAGCAGTTACTCTCGGGGTAATACTGAAGCTTTCTTT
>NA|few|TRBV19|TRBJ1-5
CASKGFNQPQHF
TGTGCCAGTAAAGGGTTCAATCAGCCCCAGCATTTT
>TRBD1|NA|TRBV19|TRBJ2-1
CASSTTGGSYNEQFF
TGTGCCAGTAGTACGACAGGGGGGTCCTACAATGAGCAGTTCTTC
>NA|NA|TRBV7-6|TRBJ2-2
CASSLAGRNTGELFF
TGTGCCAGCAGCTTAGCAGGGAGGAACACCGGGGAGCTGTTTTTT
>TRBD1|NA|TRBV7-6|TRBJ1-5
CASSHTSDRGYQPQHF
TGTGCCAGCAGCCATACATCGGACAGGGGCTATCAGCCCCAGCATTTT
>TRBD2|NA|TRBV11-2|TRBJ2-7
CASSLVSSGGTYEQYF
TGTGCCAGCAGCTTAGTGTCTAGCGGGGGAACCTACGAGCAGTACTTC
>NA|NA|TRBV10-1|TRBJ2-2
CASSSRNTGELFF
TGCGCCAGCAGTTCCAGAAACACCGGGGAGCTGTTTTTT
>NA|NA|TRBV15|TRBJ1-5
CATSRETHQPQHF
TGTGCCACCAGCAGAGAAACCCATCAGCCCCAGCATTTT
>NA|NA|TRBV6-1|TRBJ1-6
CASSEETNYNSPLHF
TGTGCCAGCAGTGAAGAAACAAATTATAATTCACCCCTCCACTTT
>NA|NA|TRBV7-8|TRBJ2-5
CATHFLRGPYQETQYF
TGTGCCACCCACTTTCTCCGGGGGCCGTACCAAGAGACCCAGTACTTC
>NA|NA|TRBV27|TRBJ1-6
CASSLQGSSPLHF
TGTGCCAGCAGTTTACAGGGAAGTTCACCCCTCCACTTT
>NA|NA|TRBV19|TRBJ2-2
CASSIRDTGELFF
TGTGCCAGTAGTATAAGGGACACCGGGGAGCTGTTTTTT
>TRBD1|once|TRBV6-5|TRBJ1-2
CASSPTGGGGYTF
TGTGCCAGCAGTCCGACAGGGGGCGGTGGCTACACCTTC
>NA|NA|TRBV5-4|TRBJ2-2
CASSSGHTGELFF
TGTGCCAGCAGTTCGGGGCACACCGGGGAGCTGTTTTTT
>NA|NA|TRBV1|TRBJ2-1
CTSSHALWTSGGNPPTPEQFF
TGCACCAGCAGCCATGCTCTCTGGACTAGCGGGGGCAACCCCCCCACCCCCGAGCAGTTCTTC
>NA|NA|TRBV27|TRBJ1-6
CASSPPSFSPLHF
TGTGCCAGCAGTCCCCCAAGTTTTTCACCCCTCCACTTT
>NA|NA|TRBV15|TRBJ1-1
CATNRGGRGTEAFF
TGTGCCACCAACAGAGGTGGGCGGGGCACTGAAGCTTTCTTT
>TRBD2|NA|TRBV7-2|TRBJ2-3
CASSSAGTSLTDTQYF
TGTGCCAGCAGCTCAGCCGGGACTAGCTTAACAGATACGCAGTATTTT
>NA|NA|TRBV7-2|TRBJ2-5
CASSFPGQQETQYF
TGTGCCAGCAGCTTCCCAGGACAGCAAGAGACCCAGTACTTC
>TRBD1|once|TRBV5-1|TRBJ1-1
CASSRLDRGFLNTEAFF
TGCGCCAGCAGCCGGTTAGACAGGGGGTTCTTGAACACTGAAGCTTTCTTT
>NA|NA|TRBV7-9|TRBJ2-7
CASSLPGSSSGEQYF
TGTGCCAGCAGCTTACCAGGTTCTAGCAGCGGCGAGCAGTACTTC
>NA|NA|TRBV6-1|TRBJ1-1
CASNTGYGTEAFF
TGTGCCAGCAACACAGGGTATGGCACTGAAGCTTTCTTT
>NA|NA|TRBV5-5|TRBJ2-1
CASSLGGTNEQFF
TGTGCCAGCAGCTTGGGAGGTACCAATGAGCAGTTCTTC
>NA|NA|TRBV7-6|TRBJ2-3
CASSNHGGRGYTDTQYF
TGTGCCAGCAGCAACCACGGTGGCAGGGGATACACAGATACGCAGTATTTT
>NA|NA|TRBV6-6|TRBJ2-3
CASSWDASLTDTQYF
TGTGCCAGCAGCTGGGACGCATCCCTCACAGATACGCAGTATTTT